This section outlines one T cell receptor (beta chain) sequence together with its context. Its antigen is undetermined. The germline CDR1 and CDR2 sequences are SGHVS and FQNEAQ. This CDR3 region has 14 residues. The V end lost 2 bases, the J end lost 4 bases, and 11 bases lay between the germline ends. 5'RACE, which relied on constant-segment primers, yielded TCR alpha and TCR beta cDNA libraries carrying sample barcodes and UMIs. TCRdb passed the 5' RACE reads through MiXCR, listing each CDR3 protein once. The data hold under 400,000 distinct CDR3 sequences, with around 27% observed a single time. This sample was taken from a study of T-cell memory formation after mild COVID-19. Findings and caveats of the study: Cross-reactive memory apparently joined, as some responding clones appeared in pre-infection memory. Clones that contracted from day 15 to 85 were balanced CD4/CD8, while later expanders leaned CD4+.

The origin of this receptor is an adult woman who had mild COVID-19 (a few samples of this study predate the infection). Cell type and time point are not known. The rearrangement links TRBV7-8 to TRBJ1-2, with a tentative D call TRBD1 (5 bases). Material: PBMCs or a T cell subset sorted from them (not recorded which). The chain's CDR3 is CASSLSGGGYGYTF. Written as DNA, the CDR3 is TGTGCCAGCAGCTTATCCGGGGGAGGCTATGGCTACACCTTC.